This note documents a single TCR beta chain sequence. Its specificity is not known. CDR1 and CDR2 from the germline V gene are SNHLY and FYNNEI. The ends lost 7 bases at V and 4 bases at J; junction bases unmatched: 9. CDR3 length equals 14 residues. The data originate from a study of cytomegalovirus exposure and HLA in healthy donors. Study background: A subsequent analysis reported that the roughly 120 validation repertoires were produced on the same platform that had also been used for the roughly 670 first-cohort repertoires.

Study findings and constraints: There were over 150 TCR beta chains listed as cytomegalovirus-associated. Subsequent analysis found a tendency for first-cohort TCR clusters to co-occur within the 120 or so validation repertoires. The classifier was said to identify cytomegalovirus status with high specificity and sensitivity.

Produced via immunoSEQ multiplex PCR; TCRdb's table is partial and in-frame only. Of 160,000 or so clones in the sample, 86% were seen once. V gene TRBV2 combines with J gene TRBJ2-5, with 7 bases aligning to TRBD2. This sequence originates from a man between 18 and 35 years old in good health and CMV-seropositive. The sequenced sample consisted of PBMCs. The CDR3 reads CASNWGGKGETQYF. The CDR3 DNA is TGTGCCAGCAACTGGGGGGGAAAAGGAGAGACCCAGTACTTC.